The 3 T cell receptor beta chains below were found in one sample sequenced in a study of CD8 T cells in ankylosing spondylitis. In TCRdb, the 5' RACE reads were re-called with MiXCR into one record per CDR3 protein. The sample shows 250,000 or so distinct CDR3 sequences, 15% to 20% of them seen only once. Input material: blood, either unsorted or a sorted T cell fraction (not recorded which). These receptors were collected from a male donor with ankylosing spondylitis or in good health (not recorded which).

There are a few counts of this clonotype. CDR3 DNA sequence: TGCAGTGCGCCGACAGGGCAAACCTACGAGCAGTACTTC. This encodes CSAPTGQTYEQYF. The rearrangement uses TRBV20-1 and TRBJ2-7; 7 nucleotides match TRBD1. The V gene end was trimmed by 6 bases and the J gene end by 2 bases; junction bases not matched to a gene: 7. The CDR3 extends over 13 amino acids. CDR1 is DFQATT and CDR2 is SNEGSKA in the germline V gene (reference sequence).

The genes are TRBV15 and TRBJ2-7; TRBD1 agrees at 8 bases. With V trimmed by 3 bases and J by 7 bases, 14 bases remained unmatched. The CDR3 spans 16 residues. Per the germline V gene, CDR1 is LNHNV and CDR2 is YYDKDF (reference sequence). The CDR3 DNA reads as TGTGCCACCAGCAGTGGGATGTCAGGGGGCTTCAGGGAGCAGTACTTC. This codes for CATSSGMSGGFREQYF.

This clonotype came up a few times. The chain has TRBV20-1 and TRBJ2-7; the match to TRBD1 covers 7 bases. The CDR3 contains 15 residues. V shed 0 bases and J 0 bases; nucleotides not matched to a gene: 5. Germline CDR1 is DFQATT and CDR2 is SNEGSKA (reference sequence). As DNA, the CDR3 is TGCAGTGCTAGAGATGTCGACAGGGTCTCCTACGAGCAGTACTTC. Translation: CSARDVDRVSYEQYF.